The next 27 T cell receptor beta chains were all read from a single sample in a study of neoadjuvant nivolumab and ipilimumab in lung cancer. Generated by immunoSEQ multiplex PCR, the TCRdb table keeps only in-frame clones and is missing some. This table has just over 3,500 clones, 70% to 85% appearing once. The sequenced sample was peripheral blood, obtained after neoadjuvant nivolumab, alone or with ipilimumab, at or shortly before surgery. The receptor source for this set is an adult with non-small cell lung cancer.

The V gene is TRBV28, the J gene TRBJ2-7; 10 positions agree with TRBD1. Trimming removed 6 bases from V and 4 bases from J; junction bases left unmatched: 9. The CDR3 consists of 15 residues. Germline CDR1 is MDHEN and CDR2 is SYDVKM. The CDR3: CASSPGTGAFYEQYF. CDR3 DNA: TGTGCCAGCAGCCCAGGGACAGGGGCCTTTTACGAGCAGTACTTC.

The CDR3 loop is CASSPDGGSTDTQYF. CDR3 coding DNA: TGTGCCAGCAGCCCGGACGGAGGAAGCACAGATACGCAGTATTTT. The chain is built from TRBV7-9 and TRBJ2-3; a weak D match, TRBD2 (5 bases). Germline CDR1 SEHNR, CDR2 FQNEAQ (reference sequence). V was shortened by 5 bases and J by 0 bases, with 12 bases between the two germline ends. The CDR3 has 15 residues.

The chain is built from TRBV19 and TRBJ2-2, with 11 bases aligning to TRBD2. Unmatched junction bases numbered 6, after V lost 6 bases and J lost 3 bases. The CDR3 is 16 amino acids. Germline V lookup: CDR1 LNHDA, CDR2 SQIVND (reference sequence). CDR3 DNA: TGTGCCAGTAGAAGCTTAGCGGGAGGGTACACCGGGGAGCTGTTTTTT. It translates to CASRSLAGGYTGELFF.

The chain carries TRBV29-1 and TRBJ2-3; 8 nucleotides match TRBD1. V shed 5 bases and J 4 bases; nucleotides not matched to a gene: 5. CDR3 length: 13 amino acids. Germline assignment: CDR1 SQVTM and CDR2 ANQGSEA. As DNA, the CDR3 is TGCAGCGTTAGACAGGGGTTCTCAGATACGCAGTATTTT. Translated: CSVRQGFSDTQYF.

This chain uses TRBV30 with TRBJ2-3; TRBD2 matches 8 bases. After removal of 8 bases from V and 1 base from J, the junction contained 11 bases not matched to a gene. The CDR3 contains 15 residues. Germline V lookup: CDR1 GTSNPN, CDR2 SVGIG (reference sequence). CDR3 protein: CAAINRGGRTDTQYF. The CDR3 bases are TGTGCCGCGATAAACCGGGGGGGACGCACAGATACGCAGTATTTT.

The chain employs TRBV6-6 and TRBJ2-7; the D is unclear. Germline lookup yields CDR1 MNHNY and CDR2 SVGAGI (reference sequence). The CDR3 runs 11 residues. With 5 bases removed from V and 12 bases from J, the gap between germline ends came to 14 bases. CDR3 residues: CASSNREYWYF. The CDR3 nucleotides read TGTGCCAGCAGTAATCGAGAGTATTGGTACTTC.

For the CDR3, the DNA is TGTGCCAGCAGTTTATCTCCAGGGACCCTCCACTTT. Encoded protein: CASSLSPGTLHF. V usage is TRBV28 and J usage is TRBJ1-6; D possibly corresponds to TRBD1 (5 bases). There are 12 residues in the CDR3. Germline values: CDR1 MDHEN, CDR2 SYDVKM. V was trimmed by 1 base and J by 14 bases, leaving 9 bases between them.

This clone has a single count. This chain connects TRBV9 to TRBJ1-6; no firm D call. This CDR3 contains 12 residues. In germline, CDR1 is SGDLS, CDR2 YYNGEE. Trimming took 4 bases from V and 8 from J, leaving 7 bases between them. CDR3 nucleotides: TGTGCCAGCAGCCCCTTTGATTCACCCCTCCACTTT. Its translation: CASSPFDSPLHF.

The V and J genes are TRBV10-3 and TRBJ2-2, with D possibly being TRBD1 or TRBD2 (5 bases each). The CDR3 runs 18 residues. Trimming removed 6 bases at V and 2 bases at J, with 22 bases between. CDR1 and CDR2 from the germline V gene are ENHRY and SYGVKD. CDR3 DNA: TGTGCCATCAGCGGGGACCGGATCTACGGACTTAACACCGGGGAGCTGTTTTTT. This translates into CAISGDRIYGLNTGELFF.

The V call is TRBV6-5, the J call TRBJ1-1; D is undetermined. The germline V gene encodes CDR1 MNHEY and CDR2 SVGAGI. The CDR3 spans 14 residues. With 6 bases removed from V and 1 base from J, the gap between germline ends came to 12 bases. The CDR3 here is CASSYGPANTEAFF. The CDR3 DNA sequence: TGTGCCAGCAGCTATGGTCCGGCGAACACTGAAGCTTTCTTT.

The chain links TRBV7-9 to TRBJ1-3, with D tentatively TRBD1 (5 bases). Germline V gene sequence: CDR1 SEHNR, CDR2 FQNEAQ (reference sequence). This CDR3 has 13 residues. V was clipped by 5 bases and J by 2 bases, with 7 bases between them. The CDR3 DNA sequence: TGTGCCAGCAGCGCAGGGACTGGAAACACCATATATTTT. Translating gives CASSAGTGNTIYF.

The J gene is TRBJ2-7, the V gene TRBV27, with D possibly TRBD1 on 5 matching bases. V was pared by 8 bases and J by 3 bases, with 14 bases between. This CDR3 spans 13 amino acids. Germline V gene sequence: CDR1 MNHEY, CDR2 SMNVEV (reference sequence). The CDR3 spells CASSPGHLYEQYF. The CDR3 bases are TGTGCCAGCTCCCCAGGACACCTCTACGAGCAGTACTTC.

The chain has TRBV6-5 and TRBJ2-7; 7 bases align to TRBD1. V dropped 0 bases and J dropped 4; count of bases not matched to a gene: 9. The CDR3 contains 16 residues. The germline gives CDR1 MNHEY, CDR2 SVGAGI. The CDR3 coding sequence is TGTGCCAGCAGTTACTCGATCTCGGACAGGTCTTACGAGCAGTACTTC. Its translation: CASSYSISDRSYEQYF.

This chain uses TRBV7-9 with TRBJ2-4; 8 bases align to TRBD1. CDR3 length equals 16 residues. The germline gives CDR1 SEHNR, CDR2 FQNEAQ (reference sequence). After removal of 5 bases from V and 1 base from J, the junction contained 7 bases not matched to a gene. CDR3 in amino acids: CASSPQGAGAKNIQYF. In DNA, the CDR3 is TGTGCCAGCAGCCCCCAGGGGGCAGGGGCCAAAAACATTCAGTACTTC.

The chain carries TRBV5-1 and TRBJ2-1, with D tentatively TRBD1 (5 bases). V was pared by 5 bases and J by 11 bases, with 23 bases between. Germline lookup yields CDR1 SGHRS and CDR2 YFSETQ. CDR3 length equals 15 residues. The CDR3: CASRTGPGIGDKQFF. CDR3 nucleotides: TGCGCCAGCAGAACCGGGCCCGGAATAGGGGATAAGCAGTTCTTC.

The CDR3 DNA reads TGTGCCAGCTCACCAGGGGGAGGTCCCACAGATACGCAGTATTTT. Its translation is CASSPGGGPTDTQYF. The rearrangement uses TRBV18 and TRBJ2-3; possible D gene TRBD2, 6 bases. The V end lost 2 bases, the J end lost 2 bases, and 11 bases lay between the germline ends. Germline V gives CDR1 KGHSH, CDR2 LQKENI. This CDR3 is built from 15 residues.

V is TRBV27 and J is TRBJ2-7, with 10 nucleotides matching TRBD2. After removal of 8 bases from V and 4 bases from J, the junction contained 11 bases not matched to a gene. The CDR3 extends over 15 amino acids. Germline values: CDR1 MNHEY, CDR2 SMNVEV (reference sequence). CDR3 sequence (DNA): TGTGCCAGCGGGGCTAGCGGGAGATCCAAGTACGAGCAGTACTTC. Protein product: CASGASGRSKYEQYF.

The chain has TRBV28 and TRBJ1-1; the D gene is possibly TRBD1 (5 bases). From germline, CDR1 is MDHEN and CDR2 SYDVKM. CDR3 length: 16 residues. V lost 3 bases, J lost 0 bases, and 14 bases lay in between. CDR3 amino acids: CASSFETDNMNTEAFF. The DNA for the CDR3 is TGTGCCAGCAGTTTCGAGACAGATAACATGAACACTGAAGCTTTCTTT. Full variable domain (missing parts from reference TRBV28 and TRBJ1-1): DVKVTQSSRYLVKRTGEKVFLECVQDMDHENMFWYRQDPGLGLRLIYFSYDVKMKEKGDIPEGYSVSREKKERFSLILESASTNQTSMYLCASSFETDNMNTEAFFGQGTRLTVV.

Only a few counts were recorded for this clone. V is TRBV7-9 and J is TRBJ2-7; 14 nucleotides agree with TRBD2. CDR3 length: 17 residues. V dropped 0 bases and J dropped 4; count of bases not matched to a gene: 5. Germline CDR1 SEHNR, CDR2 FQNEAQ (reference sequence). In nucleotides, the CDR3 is TGTGCCAGCAGCTTAGCGACTAGCGGGAGGGCCAGGTACGAGCAGTACTTC. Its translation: CASSLATSGRARYEQYF.

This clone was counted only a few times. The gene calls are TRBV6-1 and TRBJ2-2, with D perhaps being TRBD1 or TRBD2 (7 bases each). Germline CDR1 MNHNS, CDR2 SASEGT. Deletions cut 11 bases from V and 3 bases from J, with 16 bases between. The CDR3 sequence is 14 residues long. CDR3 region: CALGRGRDTGELFF. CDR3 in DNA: TGTGCCTTGGGGAGGGGGCGAGACACCGGGGAGCTGTTTTTT.

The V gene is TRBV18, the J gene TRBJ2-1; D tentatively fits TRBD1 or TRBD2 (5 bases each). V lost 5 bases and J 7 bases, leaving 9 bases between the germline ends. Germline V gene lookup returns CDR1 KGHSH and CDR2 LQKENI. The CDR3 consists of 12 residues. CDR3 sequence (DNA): TGTGCCAGCTCAGAGAGGGGTAATGAGCAGTTCTTC. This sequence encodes CASSERGNEQFF.

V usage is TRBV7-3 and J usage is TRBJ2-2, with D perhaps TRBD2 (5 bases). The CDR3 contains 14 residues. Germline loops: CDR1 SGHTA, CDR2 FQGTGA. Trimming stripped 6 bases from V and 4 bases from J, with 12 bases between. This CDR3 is CASRRESATGELFF. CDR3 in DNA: TGTGCCAGCAGGAGGGAAAGTGCCACCGGGGAGCTGTTTTTT.

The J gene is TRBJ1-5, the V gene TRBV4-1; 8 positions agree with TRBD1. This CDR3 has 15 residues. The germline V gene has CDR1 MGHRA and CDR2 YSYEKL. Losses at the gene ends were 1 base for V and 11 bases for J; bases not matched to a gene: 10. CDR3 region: CASSQAGQGDSSQHF. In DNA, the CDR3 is TGCGCCAGCAGCCAAGCTGGACAGGGTGATAGTTCCCAGCATTTT.

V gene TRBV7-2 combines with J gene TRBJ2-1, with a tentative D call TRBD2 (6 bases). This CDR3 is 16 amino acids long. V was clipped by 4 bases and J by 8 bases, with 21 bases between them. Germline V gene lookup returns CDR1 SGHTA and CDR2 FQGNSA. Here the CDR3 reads CASSSRRLVGPHEQFF. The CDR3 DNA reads TGTGCCAGCAGCTCGAGGCGACTAGTGGGCCCCCATGAGCAGTTCTTC.

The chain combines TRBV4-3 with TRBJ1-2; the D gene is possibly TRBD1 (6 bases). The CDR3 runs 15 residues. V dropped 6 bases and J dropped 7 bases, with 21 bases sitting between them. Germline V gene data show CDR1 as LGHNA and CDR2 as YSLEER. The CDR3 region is CASSPTPGAHLGYTF. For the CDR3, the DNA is TGCGCCAGCAGTCCTACCCCAGGGGCCCATCTTGGCTACACCTTC.

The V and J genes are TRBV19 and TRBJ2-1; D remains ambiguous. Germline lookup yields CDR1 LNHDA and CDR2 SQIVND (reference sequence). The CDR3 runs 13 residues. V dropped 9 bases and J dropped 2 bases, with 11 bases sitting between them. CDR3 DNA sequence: TGTGCCAGCAGCATACGCACCTACAATGAGCAGTTCTTC. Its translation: CASSIRTYNEQFF. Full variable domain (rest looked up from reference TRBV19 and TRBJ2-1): DGGITQSPKYLFRKEGQNVTLSCEQNLNHDAMYWYRQDPGQGLRLIYYSQIVNDFQKGDIAEGYSVSREKKESFPLTVTSAQKNPTAFYLCASSIRTYNEQFFGPGTRLTVL.

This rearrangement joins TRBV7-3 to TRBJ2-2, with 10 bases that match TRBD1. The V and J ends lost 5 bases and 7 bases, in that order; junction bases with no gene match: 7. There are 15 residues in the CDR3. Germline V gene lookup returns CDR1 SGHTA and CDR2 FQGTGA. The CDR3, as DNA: TGTGCCAGCAGCCCCGGACAGGGGGTATACGGGGAGCTGTTTTTT. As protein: CASSPGQGVYGELFF.